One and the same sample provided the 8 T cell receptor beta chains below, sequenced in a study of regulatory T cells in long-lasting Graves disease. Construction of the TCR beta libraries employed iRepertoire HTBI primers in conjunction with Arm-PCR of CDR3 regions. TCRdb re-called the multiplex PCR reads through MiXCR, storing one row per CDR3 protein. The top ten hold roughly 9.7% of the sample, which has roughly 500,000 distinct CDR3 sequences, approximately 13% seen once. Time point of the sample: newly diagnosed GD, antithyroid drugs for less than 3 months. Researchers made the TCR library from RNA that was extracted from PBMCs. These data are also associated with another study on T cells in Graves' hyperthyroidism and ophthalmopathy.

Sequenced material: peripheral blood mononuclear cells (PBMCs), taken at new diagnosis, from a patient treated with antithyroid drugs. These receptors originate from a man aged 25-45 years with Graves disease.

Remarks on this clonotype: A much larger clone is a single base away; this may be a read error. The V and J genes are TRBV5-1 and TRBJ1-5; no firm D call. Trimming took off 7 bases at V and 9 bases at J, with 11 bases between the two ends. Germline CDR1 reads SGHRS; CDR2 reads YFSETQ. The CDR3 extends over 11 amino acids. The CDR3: CASGRNRPQHF. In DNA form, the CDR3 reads TGCGCCAGCGGGAGAAATAGGCCCCAGCATTTT.

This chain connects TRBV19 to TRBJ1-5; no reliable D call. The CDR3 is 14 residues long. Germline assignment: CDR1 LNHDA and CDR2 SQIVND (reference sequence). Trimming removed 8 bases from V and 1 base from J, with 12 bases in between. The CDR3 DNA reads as TGTGCCAGTCGACCGTTTGCGAGCAATCAGCCCCAGCATTTT. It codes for CASRPFASNQPQHF. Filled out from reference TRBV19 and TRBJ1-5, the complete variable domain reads DGGITQSPKYLFRKEGQNVTLSCEQNLNHDAMYWYRQDPGQGLRLIYYSQIVNDFQKGDIAEGYSVSREKKESFPLTVTSAQKNPTAFYLCASRPFASNQPQHFGDGTRLSIL.

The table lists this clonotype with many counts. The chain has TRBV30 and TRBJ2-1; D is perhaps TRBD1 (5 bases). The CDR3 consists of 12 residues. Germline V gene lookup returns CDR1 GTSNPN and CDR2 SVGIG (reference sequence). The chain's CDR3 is CAANPDNNEQFF. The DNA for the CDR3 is TGTGCTGCAAATCCGGACAACAATGAGCAGTTCTTC.

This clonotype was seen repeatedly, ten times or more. CDR3 residues: CSAEAGGFSYNEQFF. CDR3 nucleotides: TGCAGTGCGGAAGCGGGAGGGTTCTCCTACAATGAGCAGTTCTTC. The chain couples TRBV20-1 to TRBJ2-1; 10 bases align to TRBD2. The CDR3 totals 15 residues. Unmatched junction bases numbered 5, after V lost 6 bases and J lost 0 bases. The V gene's germline CDR1 is DFQATT and CDR2 SNEGSKA (reference sequence).

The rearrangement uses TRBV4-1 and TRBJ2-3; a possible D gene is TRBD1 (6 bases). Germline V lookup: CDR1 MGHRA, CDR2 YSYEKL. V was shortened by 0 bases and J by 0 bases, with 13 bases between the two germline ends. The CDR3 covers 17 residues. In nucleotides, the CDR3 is TGCGCCAGCAGCCAAGATGCCCTGGGGGCTAGCACAGATACGCAGTATTTT. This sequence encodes CASSQDALGASTDTQYF.

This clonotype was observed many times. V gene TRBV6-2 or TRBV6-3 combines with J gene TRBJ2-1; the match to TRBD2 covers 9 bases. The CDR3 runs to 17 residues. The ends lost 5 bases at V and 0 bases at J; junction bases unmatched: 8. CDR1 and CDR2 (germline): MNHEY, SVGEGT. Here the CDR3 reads CASSDPSGVSSYNEQFF. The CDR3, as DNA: TGTGCCAGCAGTGATCCTAGCGGGGTCAGCTCCTACAATGAGCAGTTCTTC.

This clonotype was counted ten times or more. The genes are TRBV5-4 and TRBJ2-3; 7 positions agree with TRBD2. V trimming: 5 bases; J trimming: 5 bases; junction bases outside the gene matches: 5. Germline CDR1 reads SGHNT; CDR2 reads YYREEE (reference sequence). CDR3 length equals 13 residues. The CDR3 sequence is CASSRGLEDTQYF. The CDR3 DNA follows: TGTGCCAGCAGTCGTGGACTAGAAGATACGCAGTATTTT.

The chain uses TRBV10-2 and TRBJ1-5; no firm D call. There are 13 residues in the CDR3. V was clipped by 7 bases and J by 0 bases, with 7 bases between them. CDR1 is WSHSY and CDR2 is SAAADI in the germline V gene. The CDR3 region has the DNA TGCGCCAGCACTGAAAATAGCAATCAGCCCCAGCATTTT. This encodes CASTENSNQPQHF.